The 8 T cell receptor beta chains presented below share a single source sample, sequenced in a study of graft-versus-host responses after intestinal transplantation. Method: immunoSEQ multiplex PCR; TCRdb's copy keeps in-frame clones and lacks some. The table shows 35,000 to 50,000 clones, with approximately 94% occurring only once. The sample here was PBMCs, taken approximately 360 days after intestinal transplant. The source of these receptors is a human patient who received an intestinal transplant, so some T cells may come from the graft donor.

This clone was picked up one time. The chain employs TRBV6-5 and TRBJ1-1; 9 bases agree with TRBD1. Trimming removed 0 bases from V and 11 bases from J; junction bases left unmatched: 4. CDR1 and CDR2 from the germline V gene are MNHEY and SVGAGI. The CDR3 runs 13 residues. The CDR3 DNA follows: TGTGCCAGCAGTTACTCGGGACAGGGCGGCGCTTTCTTT. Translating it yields CASSYSGQGGAFF.

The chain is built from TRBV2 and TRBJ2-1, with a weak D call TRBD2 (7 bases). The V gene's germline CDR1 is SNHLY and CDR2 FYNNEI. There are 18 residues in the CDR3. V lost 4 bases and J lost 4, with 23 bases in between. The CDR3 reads CASSGEGGSGALYNEQFF. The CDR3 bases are TGTGCCAGCAGTGGGGAGGGGGGCTCAGGGGCCCTTTACAATGAGCAGTTCTTC. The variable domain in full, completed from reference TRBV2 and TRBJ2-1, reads EPEVTQTPSHQVTQMGQEVILRCVPISNHLYFYWYRQILGQKVEFLVSFYNNEISEKSEIFDDQFSVERPDGSNFTLKIRSTKLEDSAMYFCASSGEGGSGALYNEQFFGPGTRLTVL.

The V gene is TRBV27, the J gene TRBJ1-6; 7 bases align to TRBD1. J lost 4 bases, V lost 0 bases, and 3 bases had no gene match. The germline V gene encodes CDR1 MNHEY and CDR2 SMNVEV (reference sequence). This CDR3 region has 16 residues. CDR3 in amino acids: CASSLSPGQYNSPLHF. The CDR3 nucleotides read TGTGCCAGCAGTTTATCGCCGGGACAGTATAATTCACCCCTCCACTTT.

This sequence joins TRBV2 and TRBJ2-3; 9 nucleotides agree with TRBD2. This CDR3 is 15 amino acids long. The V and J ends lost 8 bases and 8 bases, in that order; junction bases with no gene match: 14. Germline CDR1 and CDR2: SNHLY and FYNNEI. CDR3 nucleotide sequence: TGTGCCAGCGGTAGGGCGGGAGGGACCTCGGGTACGCAGTATTTT. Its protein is CASGRAGGTSGTQYF.

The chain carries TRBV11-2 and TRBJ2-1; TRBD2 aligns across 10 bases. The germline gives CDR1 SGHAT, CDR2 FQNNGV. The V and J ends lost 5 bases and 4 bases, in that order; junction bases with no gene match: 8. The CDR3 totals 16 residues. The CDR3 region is CASSNTRLAGYNEQFF. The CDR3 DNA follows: TGTGCCAGCAGCAATACCCGACTAGCGGGTTACAATGAGCAGTTCTTC.

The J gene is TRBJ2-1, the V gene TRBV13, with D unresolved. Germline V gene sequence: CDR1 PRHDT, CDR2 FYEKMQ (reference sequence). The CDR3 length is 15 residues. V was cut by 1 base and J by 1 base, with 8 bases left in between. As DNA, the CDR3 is TGTGCCAGCAGCTTAGAGCTGCGTTCCTACAATGAGCAGTTCTTC. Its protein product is CASSLELRSYNEQFF.

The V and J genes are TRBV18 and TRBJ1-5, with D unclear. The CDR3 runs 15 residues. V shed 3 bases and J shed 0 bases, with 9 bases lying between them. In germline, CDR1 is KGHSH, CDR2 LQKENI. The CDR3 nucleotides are TGTGCCAGCTCACCTTCCCTATATAGCAATCAGCCCCAGCATTTT. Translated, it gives CASSPSLYSNQPQHF. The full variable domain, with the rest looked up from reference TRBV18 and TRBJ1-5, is NAGVMQNPRHLVRRRGQEARLRCSPMKGHSHVYWYRQLPEEGLKFMVYLQKENIIDESGMPKERFSAEFPKEGPSILRIQQVVRGDSAAYFCASSPSLYSNQPQHFGDGTRLSIL.

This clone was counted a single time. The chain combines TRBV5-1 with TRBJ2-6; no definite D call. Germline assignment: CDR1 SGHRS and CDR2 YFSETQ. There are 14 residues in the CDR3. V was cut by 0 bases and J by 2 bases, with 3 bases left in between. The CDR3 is CASSLVAGANVLTF. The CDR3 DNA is TGCGCCAGCAGCTTGGTGGCTGGGGCCAACGTCCTGACTTTC.